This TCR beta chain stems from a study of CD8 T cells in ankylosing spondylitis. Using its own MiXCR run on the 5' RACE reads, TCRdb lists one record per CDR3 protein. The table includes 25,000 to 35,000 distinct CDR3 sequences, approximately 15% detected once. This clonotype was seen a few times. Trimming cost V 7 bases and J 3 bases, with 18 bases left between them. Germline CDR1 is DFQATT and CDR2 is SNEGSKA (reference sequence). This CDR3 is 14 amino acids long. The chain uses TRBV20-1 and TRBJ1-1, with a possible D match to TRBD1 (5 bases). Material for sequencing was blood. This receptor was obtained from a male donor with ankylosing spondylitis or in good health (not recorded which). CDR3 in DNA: TGCAGTGGTAATCCGGGACGCCGGGACACTGAAGCTTTCTTT. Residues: CSGNPGRRDTEAFF.